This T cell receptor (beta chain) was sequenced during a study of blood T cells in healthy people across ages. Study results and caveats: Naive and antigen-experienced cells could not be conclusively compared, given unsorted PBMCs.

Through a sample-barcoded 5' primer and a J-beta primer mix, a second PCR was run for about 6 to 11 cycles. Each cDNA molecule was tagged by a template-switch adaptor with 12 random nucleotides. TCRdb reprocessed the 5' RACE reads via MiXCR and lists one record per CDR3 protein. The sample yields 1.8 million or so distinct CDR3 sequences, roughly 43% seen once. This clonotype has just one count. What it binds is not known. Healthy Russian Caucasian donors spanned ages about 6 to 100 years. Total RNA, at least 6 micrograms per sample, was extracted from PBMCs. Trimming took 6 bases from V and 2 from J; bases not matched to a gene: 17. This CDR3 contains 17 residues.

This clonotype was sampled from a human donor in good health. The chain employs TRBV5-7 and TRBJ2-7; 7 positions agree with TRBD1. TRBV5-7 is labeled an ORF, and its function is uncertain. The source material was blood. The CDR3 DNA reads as TGTGCCAGCATGCTAAAACTACCGGGACAGAGAACCTACGAGCAGTACTTC. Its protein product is CASMLKLPGQRTYEQYF.